This T cell receptor beta chain was found in a study of blood T cell repertoires in COVID-19. Study as a whole: Sample material is recorded as cDNA or gDNA derived from T cells, B-cell-depleted T cells, or PBMCs.

The method was immunoSEQ multiplex PCR; TCRdb's version includes in-frame clones alone and lacks a portion of them. The sample records 200,000 to 300,000 clones, 85% to 90% being singletons. The V gene's germline CDR1 is MNHNY and CDR2 SVGAGI (reference sequence). The CDR3 extends over 13 amino acids. Unmatched junction bases numbered 4, after V lost 6 bases and J lost 8 bases. Residents of approximately 25 US areas, aged roughly 18 to 89 years, made up the participants. Each recovered donor of Cohort 3 presented with two negative PCRs, clearance, or symptom resolution. Source material: PBMCs or T cells enriched from blood (not recorded which). The sequence was obtained from a man aged 40-49 years who had recovered from COVID-19. This chain uses TRBV6-6 with TRBJ1-6; 7 positions match TRBD1. Written as DNA, the CDR3 is TGTGCCAGCAGCGGACAGGCCCATTCACCCCTCCACTTT. Its translation is CASSGQAHSPLHF.